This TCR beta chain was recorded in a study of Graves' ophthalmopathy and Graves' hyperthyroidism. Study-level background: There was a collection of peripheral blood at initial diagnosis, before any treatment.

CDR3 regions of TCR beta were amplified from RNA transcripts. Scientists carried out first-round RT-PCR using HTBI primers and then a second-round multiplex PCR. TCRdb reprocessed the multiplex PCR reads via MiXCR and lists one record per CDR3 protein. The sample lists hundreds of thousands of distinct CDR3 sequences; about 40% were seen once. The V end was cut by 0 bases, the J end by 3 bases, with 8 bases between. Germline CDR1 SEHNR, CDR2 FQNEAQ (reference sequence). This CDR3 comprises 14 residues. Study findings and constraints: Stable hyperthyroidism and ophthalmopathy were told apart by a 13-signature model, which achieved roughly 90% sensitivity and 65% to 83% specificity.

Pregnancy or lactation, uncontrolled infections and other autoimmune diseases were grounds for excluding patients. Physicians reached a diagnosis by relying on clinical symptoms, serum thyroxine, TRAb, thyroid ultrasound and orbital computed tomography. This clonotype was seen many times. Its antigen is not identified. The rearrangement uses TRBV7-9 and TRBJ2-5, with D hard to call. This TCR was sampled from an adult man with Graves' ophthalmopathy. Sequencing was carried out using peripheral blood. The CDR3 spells CASSLAHFEETQYF. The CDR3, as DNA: TGTGCCAGCAGCTTAGCACATTTTGAAGAGACCCAGTACTTC.